Below, one T cell receptor (beta chain) is given with its context. This sample was taken from a study of T cell changes during pregnancy in multiple sclerosis. Using immunoSEQ multiplex PCR, the repertoire was profiled, and TCRdb retains in-frame clones only, with some absent. The data hold fewer than 85,000 clones, with about 93% observed a single time. Trimming pared 5 bases from V and 5 bases from J, leaving 16 bases between. The CDR3 is 15 residues long. Germline CDR1 and CDR2: SEHNR and FQNEAQ (reference sequence). The clonotype comes from a female donor in good health, enrolled as a control in a pregnancy study. V is TRBV7-9 and J is TRBJ1-5; D possibly corresponds to TRBD1 (5 bases). The specimen was peripheral blood, collected in the first trimester of pregnancy. CDR3 region: CASSAGGLTDQPQHF. The CDR3 DNA follows: TGTGCCAGCAGCGCGGGGGGACTCACGGATCAGCCCCAGCATTTT.